This TCR beta chain derives from a study of T-cell memory formation after mild COVID-19. This CDR3 contains 17 residues. CDR1 and CDR2 (germline): SEHNR, FQNEAQ (reference sequence). Trimming took off 5 bases at V and 0 bases at J, with 17 bases between the two ends. This clonotype has just a few counts. Its matching antigen is unknown. 5'RACE primed from the constant segment yielded TCR alpha and TCR beta cDNA libraries bearing sample barcodes and UMIs. TCRdb independently ran MiXCR on the 5' RACE reads; one entry per CDR3 protein. The sample yields roughly 480,000 distinct CDR3 sequences, more than 20% seen once. The study's findings and limits: Contracting clones from day 15 to 85 had balanced CD4/CD8; later expanders favoured CD4+. Among contracting clones, CD4+ were mainly CM/EM and CD8+ enriched in EMRA.

The rearrangement uses TRBV7-9 and TRBJ1-5; D not certain. Source material: PBMCs or a T cell subset sorted from them (not recorded which). The source is an adult woman who had mild COVID-19 (a few samples of this study predate the infection). Cell type and time point are not known. Here the CDR3 reads CASSRYEGGYSNQPQHF. The CDR3 nucleotides are TGTGCCAGCAGCCGTTACGAGGGCGGTTATAGCAATCAGCCCCAGCATTTT.